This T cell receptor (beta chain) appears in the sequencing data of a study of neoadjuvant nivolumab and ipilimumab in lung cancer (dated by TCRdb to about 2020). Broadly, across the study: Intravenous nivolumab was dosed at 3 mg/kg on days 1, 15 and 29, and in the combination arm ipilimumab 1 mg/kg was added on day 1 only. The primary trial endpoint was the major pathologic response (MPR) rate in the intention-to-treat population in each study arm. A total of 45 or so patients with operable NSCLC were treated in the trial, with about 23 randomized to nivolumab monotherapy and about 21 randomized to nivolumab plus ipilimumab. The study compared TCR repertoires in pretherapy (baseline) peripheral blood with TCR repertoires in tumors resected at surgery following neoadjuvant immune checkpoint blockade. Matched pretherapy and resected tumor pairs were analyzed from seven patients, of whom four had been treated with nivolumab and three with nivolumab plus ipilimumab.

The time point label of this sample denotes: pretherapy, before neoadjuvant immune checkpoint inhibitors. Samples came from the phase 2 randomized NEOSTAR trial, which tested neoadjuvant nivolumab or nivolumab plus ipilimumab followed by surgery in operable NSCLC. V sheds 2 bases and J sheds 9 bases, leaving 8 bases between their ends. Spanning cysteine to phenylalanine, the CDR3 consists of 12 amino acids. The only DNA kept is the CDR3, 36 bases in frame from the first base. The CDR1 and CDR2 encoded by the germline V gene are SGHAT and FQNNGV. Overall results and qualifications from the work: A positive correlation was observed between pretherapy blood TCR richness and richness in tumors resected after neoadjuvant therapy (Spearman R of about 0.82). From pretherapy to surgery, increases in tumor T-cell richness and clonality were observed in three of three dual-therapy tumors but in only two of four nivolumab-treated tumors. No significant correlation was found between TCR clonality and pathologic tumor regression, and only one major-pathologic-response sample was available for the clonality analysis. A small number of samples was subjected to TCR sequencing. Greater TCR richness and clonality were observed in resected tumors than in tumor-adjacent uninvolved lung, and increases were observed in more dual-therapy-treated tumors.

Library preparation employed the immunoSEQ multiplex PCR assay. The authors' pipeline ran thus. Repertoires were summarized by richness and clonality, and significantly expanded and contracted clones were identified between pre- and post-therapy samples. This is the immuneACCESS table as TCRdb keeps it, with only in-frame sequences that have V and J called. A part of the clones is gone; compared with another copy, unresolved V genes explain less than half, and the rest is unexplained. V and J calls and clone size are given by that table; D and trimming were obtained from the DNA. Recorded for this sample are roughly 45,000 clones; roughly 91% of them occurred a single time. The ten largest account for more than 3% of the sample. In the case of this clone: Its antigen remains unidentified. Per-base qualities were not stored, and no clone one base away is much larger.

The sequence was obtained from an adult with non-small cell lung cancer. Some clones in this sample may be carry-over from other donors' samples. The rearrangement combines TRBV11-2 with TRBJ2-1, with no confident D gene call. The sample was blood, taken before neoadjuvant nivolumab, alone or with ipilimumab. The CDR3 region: CASSLRAGEQFF. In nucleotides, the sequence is TGTGCCAGCAGCTTAAGGGCTGGTGAGCAGTTCTTC.